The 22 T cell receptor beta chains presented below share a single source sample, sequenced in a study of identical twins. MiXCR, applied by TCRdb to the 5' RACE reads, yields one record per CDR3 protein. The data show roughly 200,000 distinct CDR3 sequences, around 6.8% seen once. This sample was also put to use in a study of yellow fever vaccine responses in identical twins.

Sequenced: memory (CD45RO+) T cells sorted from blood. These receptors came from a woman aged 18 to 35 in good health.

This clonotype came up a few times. CDR3 coding DNA: TGTGCCAGCAGTTACTCCGCTGGGGGGCTTGACACCGGGGAGCTGTTTTTT. Protein sequence: CASSYSAGGLDTGELFF. This chain links TRBV6-5 with TRBJ2-2; possibly TRBD1 or TRBD2 for D (6 bases each). V lost 0 bases to trimming and J lost 3 bases, with 14 bases between them. Germline CDR1 and CDR2: MNHEY and SVGAGI. The CDR3 runs to 17 residues.

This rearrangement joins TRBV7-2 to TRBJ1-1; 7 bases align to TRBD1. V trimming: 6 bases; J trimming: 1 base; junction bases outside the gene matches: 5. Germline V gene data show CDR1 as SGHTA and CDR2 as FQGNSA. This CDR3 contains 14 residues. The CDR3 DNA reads TGTGCCAGCAGAGCCGGGACAGCGAACACTGAAGCTTTCTTT. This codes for CASRAGTANTEAFF.

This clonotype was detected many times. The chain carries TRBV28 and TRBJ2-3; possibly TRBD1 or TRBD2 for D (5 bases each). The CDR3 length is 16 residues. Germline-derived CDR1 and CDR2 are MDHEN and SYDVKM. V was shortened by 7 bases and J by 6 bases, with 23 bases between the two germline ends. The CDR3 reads CASTEPGTGRLDTQYF. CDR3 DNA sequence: TGTGCCAGCACCGAACCGGGTACGGGACGTTTGGATACGCAGTATTTT.

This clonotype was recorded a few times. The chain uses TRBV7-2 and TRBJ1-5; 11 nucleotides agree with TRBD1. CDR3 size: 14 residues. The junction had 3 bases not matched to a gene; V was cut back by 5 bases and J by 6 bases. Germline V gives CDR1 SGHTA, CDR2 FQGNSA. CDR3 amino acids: CASSGGQGVQPQHF. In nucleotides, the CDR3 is TGTGCCAGCAGCGGGGGACAGGGGGTTCAGCCCCAGCATTTT.

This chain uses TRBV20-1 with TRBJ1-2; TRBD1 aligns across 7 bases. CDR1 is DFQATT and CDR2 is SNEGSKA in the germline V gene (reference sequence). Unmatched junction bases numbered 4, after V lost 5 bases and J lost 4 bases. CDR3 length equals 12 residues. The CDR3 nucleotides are TGCAGTGCTTCGGACAGGTCCTATGGCTACACCTTC. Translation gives CSASDRSYGYTF.

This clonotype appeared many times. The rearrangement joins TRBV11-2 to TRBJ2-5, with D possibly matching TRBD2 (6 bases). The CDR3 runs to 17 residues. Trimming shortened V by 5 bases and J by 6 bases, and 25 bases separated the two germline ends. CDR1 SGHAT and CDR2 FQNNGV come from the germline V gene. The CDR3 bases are TGTGCCAGCAGCCCCCCTACGGCCGGGGGTGTTTTCAAGACCCAGTACTTC. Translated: CASSPPTAGGVFKTQYF.

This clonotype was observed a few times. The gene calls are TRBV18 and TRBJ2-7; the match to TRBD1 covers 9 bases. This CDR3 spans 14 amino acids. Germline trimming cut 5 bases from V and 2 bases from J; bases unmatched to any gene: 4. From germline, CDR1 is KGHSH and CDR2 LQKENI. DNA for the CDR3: TGTGCCAGCTCAACGGACAGGGGAGCCTACGAGCAGTACTTC. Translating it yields CASSTDRGAYEQYF.

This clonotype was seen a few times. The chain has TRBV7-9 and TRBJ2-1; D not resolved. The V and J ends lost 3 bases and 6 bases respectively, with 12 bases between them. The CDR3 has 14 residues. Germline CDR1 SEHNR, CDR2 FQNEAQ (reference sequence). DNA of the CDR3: TGTGCCAGCAGCTTTGCACTACTAAGCAATGAGCAGTTCTTC. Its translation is CASSFALLSNEQFF.

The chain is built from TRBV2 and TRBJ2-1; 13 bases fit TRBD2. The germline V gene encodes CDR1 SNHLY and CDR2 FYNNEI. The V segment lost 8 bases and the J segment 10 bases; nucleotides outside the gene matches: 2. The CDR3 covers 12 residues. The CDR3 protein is CASGTSGIEQFF. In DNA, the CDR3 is TGTGCCAGCGGGACTAGCGGGATCGAGCAGTTCTTC.

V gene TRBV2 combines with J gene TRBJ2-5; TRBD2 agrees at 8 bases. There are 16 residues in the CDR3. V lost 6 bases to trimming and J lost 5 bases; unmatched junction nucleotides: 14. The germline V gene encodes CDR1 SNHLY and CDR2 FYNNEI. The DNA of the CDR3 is TGTGCCAGCAGAGACTCCCAGGCCGGGGGGGCGGAGACCCAGTACTTC. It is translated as CASRDSQAGGAETQYF.

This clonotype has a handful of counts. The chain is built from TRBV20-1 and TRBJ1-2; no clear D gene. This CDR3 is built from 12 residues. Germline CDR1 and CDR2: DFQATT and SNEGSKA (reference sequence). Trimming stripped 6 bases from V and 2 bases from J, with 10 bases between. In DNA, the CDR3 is TGCAGTGCCCACAGACGAAACTATGGCTACACCTTC. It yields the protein CSAHRRNYGYTF.

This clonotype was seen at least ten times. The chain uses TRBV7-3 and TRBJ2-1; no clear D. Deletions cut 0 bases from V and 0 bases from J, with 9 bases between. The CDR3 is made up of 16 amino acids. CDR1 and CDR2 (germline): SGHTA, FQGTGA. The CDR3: CASSLTVPSSYNEQFF. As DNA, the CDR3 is TGTGCCAGCAGCTTAACGGTCCCGAGCTCCTACAATGAGCAGTTCTTC.

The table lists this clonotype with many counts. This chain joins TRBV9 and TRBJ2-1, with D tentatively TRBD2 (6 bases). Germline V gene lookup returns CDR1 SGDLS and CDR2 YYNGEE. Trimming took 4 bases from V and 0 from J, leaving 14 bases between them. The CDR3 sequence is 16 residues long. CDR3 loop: CASSPPGTYSYNEQFF. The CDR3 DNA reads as TGTGCCAGCAGCCCGCCCGGGACTTACTCCTACAATGAGCAGTTCTTC.

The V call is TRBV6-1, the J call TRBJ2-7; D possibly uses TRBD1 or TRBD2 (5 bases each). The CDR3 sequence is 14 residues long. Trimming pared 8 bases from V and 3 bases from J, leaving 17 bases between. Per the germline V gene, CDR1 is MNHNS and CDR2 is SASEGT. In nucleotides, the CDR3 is TGTGCCAGCGGCCGGGACGCGCGGGTCTACGAGCAGTACTTC. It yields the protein CASGRDARVYEQYF.

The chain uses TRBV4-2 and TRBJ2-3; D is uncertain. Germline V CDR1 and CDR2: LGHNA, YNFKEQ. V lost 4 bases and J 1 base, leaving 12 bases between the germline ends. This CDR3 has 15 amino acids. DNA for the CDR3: TGTGCCAGCAGCCTAGAAGTGGCGGGCACAGATACGCAGTATTTT. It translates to CASSLEVAGTDTQYF.

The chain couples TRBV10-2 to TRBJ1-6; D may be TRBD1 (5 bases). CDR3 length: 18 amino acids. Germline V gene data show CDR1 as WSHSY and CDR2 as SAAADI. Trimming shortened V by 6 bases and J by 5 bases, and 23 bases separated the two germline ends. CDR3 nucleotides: TGCGCCAGCAGGAATACTGCGACCCGGGACCGAAATAATTCACCCCTCCACTTT. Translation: CASRNTATRDRNNSPLHF.

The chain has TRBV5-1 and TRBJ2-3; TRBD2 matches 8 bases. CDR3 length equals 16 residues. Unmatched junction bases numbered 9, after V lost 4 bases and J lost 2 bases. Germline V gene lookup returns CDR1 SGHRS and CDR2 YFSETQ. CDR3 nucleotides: TGCGCCAGCAGCCCGGCCCGGCGGGGGGCCACAGATACGCAGTATTTT. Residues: CASSPARRGATDTQYF.

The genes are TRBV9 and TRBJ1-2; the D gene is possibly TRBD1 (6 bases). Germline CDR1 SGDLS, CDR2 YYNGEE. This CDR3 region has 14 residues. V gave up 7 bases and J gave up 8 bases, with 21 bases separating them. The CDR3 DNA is TGTGCCAGCGCCCGGGACACAACCCCGGGAGGCTACACCTTC. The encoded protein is CASARDTTPGGYTF.

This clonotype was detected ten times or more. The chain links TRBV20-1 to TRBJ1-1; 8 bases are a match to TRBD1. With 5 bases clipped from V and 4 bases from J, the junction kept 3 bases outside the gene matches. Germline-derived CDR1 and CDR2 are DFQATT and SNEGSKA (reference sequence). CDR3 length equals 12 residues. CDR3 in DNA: TGCAGTGCTTTACAGGGGGTCACTGAAGCTTTCTTT. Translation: CSALQGVTEAFF.

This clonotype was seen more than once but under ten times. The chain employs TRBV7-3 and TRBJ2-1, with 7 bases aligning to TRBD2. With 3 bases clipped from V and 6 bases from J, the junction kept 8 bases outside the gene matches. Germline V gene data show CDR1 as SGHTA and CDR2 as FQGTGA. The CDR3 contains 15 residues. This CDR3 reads CASSLGGGRRNEQFF. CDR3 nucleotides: TGTGCCAGCAGCTTGGGCGGGGGAAGGCGCAATGAGCAGTTCTTC.

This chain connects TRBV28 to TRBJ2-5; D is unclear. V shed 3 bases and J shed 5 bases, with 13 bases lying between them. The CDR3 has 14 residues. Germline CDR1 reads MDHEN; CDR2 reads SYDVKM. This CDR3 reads CASSLADHSETQYF. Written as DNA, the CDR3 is TGTGCCAGCAGTTTGGCAGACCACTCGGAGACCCAGTACTTC.

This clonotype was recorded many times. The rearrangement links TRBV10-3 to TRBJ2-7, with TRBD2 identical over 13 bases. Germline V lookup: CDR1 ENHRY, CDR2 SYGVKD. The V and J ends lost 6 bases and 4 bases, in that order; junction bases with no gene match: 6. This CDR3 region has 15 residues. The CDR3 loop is CAIRETGLAGYEQYF. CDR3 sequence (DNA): TGTGCCATCAGAGAGACGGGACTAGCGGGGTACGAGCAGTACTTC.